The 26 T cell receptor beta chains below were found in one sample sequenced in a study of T cells in Graves' hyperthyroidism and ophthalmopathy. Using RNA transcripts as the source, TCR beta CDR3 regions were amplified. During a first-round RT-PCR of the TCR CDR3, the HTBI primer set was used. TCRdb independently ran MiXCR on the multiplex PCR reads; one entry per CDR3 protein. The table shows 480,000 or so distinct CDR3 sequences, with approximately 48% occurring only once. Source material: peripheral blood or thyroid tissue (not recorded which). All receptors come from an adult woman with Graves' disease, either hyperthyroidism or ophthalmopathy (not recorded which).

This chain joins TRBV19 and TRBJ1-5; D gene uncertain. Trimming shortened V by 3 bases and J by 0 bases, and 6 bases separated the two germline ends. In germline, CDR1 is LNHDA, CDR2 SQIVND (reference sequence). CDR3 length equals 14 residues. The DNA of the CDR3 is TGTGCCAGTAGTATCGACCCTAGCAATCAGCCCCAGCATTTT. Encoded protein: CASSIDPSNQPQHF. The whole variable domain, filled in from reference TRBV19 and TRBJ1-5, reads DGGITQSPKYLFRKEGQNVTLSCEQNLNHDAMYWYRQDPGQGLRLIYYSQIVNDFQKGDIAEGYSVSREKKESFPLTVTSAQKNPTAFYLCASSIDPSNQPQHFGDGTRLSIL.

This chain links TRBV11-2 with TRBJ2-7; possibly TRBD1 for D (6 bases). Deletions cut 1 base from V and 3 bases from J, with 13 bases between. In germline, CDR1 is SGHAT, CDR2 FQNNGV. The CDR3 loop spans 15 amino acids. The DNA for the CDR3 is TGTGCCAGCAGCTTAGGGGACAAGGTTGGCTACGAGCAGTACTTC. It yields the protein CASSLGDKVGYEQYF.

The sample holds many counts of this clonotype. This chain uses TRBV20-1 with TRBJ1-4, with 10 bases matching TRBD1. Germline CDR1 and CDR2: DFQATT and SNEGSKA (reference sequence). The CDR3 has 13 residues. V trimming: 5 bases; J trimming: 8 bases; junction bases outside the gene matches: 5. The CDR3 DNA sequence: TGCAGTGCTCCCGACAGGGGGCAGGAAAAACTGTTTTTT. Translation: CSAPDRGQEKLFF.

This clonotype came up many times. The gene calls are TRBV2 and TRBJ1-1, with D tentatively TRBD1 (5 bases). Germline CDR1 SNHLY, CDR2 FYNNEI. Trimming cost V 7 bases and J 5 bases, with 11 bases left between them. This CDR3 comprises 12 residues. The CDR3 region has the DNA TGTGCCAGCACGGGGGTCCAAACTGAAGCTTTCTTT. Protein product: CASTGVQTEAFF.

The sample holds many counts of this clonotype. This chain uses TRBV4-1 with TRBJ1-2, with 7 bases fitting TRBD1. This CDR3 has 15 residues. CDR1 is MGHRA and CDR2 is YSYEKL in the germline V gene. V trimming: 0 bases; J trimming: 4 bases; junction bases outside the gene matches: 5. For the CDR3, the DNA is TGCGCCAGCAGCCAAGAGAGGGACAGCCCCTATGGCTACACCTTC. Amino acids: CASSQERDSPYGYTF.

There are many counts of this clonotype. V usage is TRBV7-2 and J usage is TRBJ1-3, with unresolved D. The germline V gene encodes CDR1 SGHTA and CDR2 FQGNSA. The ends were cut back, 1 base at V and 4 bases at J, with 8 bases in the middle. This CDR3 region has 14 residues. CDR3 sequence reads: CASSLVGSGNTIYF. In DNA form, the CDR3 reads TGTGCCAGCAGCTTAGTGGGTTCCGGAAACACCATATATTTT.

This clonotype has just a few counts. This chain connects TRBV7-2 to TRBJ1-2, with D maybe TRBD1 (5 bases). CDR1 and CDR2 (germline): SGHTA, FQGNSA. The germline V and J ends were trimmed by 6 bases and 1 base, with 15 bases remaining between them. This CDR3 is built from 15 residues. The CDR3 is CASSLRWGHNYGYTF. The CDR3 DNA follows: TGTGCCAGCAGTCTCCGGTGGGGCCATAACTATGGCTACACCTTC.

Comments on this clonotype: One junction end does not reproduce the germline sequence, and a read error may be involved. The chain has TRBV7-7 and TRBJ2-5; D is uncertain. Germline V CDR1 and CDR2: SSHAT, FNYEAQ (reference sequence). The CDR3 spans 14 residues. For the CDR3, the DNA is TGTGCTAGCAGTTTAAACACCCGTCAAGAGACCCAGTACTTC. This encodes CASSLNTRQETQYF.

The chain employs TRBV5-1 and TRBJ2-6; D is unresolved. The germline gives CDR1 SGHRS, CDR2 YFSETQ. The CDR3 totals 15 residues. V was shortened by 5 bases and J by 1 base, with 10 bases between the two germline ends. The CDR3 sequence is CASRPVGSGANVLTF. DNA for the CDR3: TGCGCCAGCAGACCCGTCGGTTCTGGGGCCAACGTCCTGACTTTC. Using reference TRBV5-1 and TRBJ2-6 for the parts outside the CDR3, the full variable domain is KAGVTQTPRYLIKTRGQQVTLSCSPISGHRSVSWYQQTPGQGLQFLFEYFSETQRNKGNFPGRFSGRQFSNSRSEMNVSTLELGDSALYLCASRPVGSGANVLTFGAGSRLTVL.

The chain uses TRBV19 and TRBJ1-5; D unresolved. V lost 7 bases to trimming and J lost 4 bases, with 8 bases between them. This CDR3 spans 12 amino acids. CDR1 is LNHDA, CDR2 SQIVND, per germline (reference sequence). CDR3 nucleotide sequence: TGTGCCAGTACCATGGGGAATCAGCCCCAGCATTTT. Its protein product is CASTMGNQPQHF.

This clonotype was counted many times. This chain joins TRBV20-1 and TRBJ1-1; 10 bases fit TRBD1. V shed 6 bases, J shed 3 bases, and the junction held 4 bases outside the gene matches. The CDR3 extends over 13 amino acids. Germline CDR1 and CDR2: DFQATT and SNEGSKA (reference sequence). CDR3 loop: CSAIGTGDTEAFF. The CDR3 nucleotides are TGCAGTGCAATCGGGACAGGGGACACTGAAGCTTTCTTT.

Of note for this clonotype: The conserved phenylalanine or tryptophan normally closing the CDR3 is absent here, so this likely arose from a read error. The DNA is omitted, as the CDR3 cannot be located on it reliably, and the CDR3 follows TCRdb's listing. This chain joins TRBV15 and TRBJ2-5. The germline V gene has CDR1 LNHNV and CDR2 YYDKDF (reference sequence). The CDR3 numbers 8 amino acids, ends counted. The CDR3 is CATSREYS.

V is TRBV28 and J is TRBJ1-6; D is uncertain. Between the trimmed V and J ends, which lost 4 bases and 7 bases, there was a span of 14 bases. From germline, CDR1 is MDHEN and CDR2 SYDVKM. CDR3 length equals 15 residues. CDR3 bases: TGTGCCAGCAGTTCCTCCGACGGAATAAATTCACCCCTCCACTTT. This gives the protein CASSSSDGINSPLHF.

This clonotype was detected only a few times. The rearrangement links TRBV25-1 to TRBJ1-2; possible D gene TRBD1, 5 bases. Germline V lookup: CDR1 MGHDK, CDR2 SYGVNS. The CDR3 length is 13 residues. V shed 7 bases and J shed 2 bases, with 11 bases lying between them. CDR3 region: CASTGSPNYGYTF. The CDR3, as DNA: TGTGCCAGCACAGGGTCCCCAAACTATGGCTACACCTTC.

This clonotype came up many times. The chain links TRBV20-1 to TRBJ1-1, with 8 positions matching TRBD1. From germline, CDR1 is DFQATT and CDR2 SNEGSKA (reference sequence). Trimming removed 1 base from V and 11 bases from J; junction bases left unmatched: 12. This CDR3 region has 14 residues. CDR3 DNA sequence: TGCAGTGCTAGAGCACCAGGGACAGGATCAGATGCTTTCTTT. Translating it yields CSARAPGTGSDAFF.

The rearrangement uses TRBV15 and TRBJ2-5; D possibly uses TRBD1 or TRBD2 (5 bases each). Germline V CDR1 and CDR2: LNHNV, YYDKDF (reference sequence). With 5 bases removed from V and 5 bases from J, the gap between germline ends came to 18 bases. This CDR3 is built from 15 residues. In nucleotides, the CDR3 is TGTGCCACCAGCTCGGGACCGGGAAATTTGGAGACCCAGTACTTC. As protein: CATSSGPGNLETQYF.

The chain uses TRBV7-2 and TRBJ1-1; a possible D gene is TRBD1 (5 bases). CDR1 is SGHTA, CDR2 FQGNSA, per germline. Trimming removed 1 base from V and 0 bases from J, with 12 bases in between. The CDR3 sequence is 16 residues long. CDR3 sequence: CASSLGGWGMNTEAFF. The CDR3 nucleotides read TGTGCCAGCAGCTTAGGGGGATGGGGCATGAACACTGAAGCTTTCTTT. Combining the CDR3 with reference TRBV7-2 and TRBJ1-1 gives the whole variable domain GAGVSQSPSNKVTEKGKDVELRCDPISGHTALYWYRQSLGQGLEFLIYFQGNSAPDKSGLPSDRFSAERTGGSVSTLTIQRTQQEDSAVYLCASSLGGWGMNTEAFFGQGTRLTVV.

This clonotype occurred a few times. CDR3 in DNA: TGTGCCAGCAGCTTAGTACGGGGGTTCCAAGAGACCCAGTACTTC. Translation: CASSLVRGFQETQYF. The gene calls are TRBV7-2 and TRBJ2-5; perhaps TRBD2 as D (6 bases). Germline V gene sequence: CDR1 SGHTA, CDR2 FQGNSA. The germline V and J ends were trimmed by 1 base and 1 base, with 10 bases remaining between them. This CDR3 has 15 residues.

This clonotype was observed at least ten times. The chain uses TRBV6-2 or TRBV6-3 and TRBJ2-5; TRBD2 might be the D (6 bases). The CDR3 spans 15 residues. Trimming shortened V by 5 bases and J by 5 bases, and 18 bases separated the two germline ends. Germline CDR1 and CDR2: MNHEY and SVGEGT. The CDR3 region is CASSSINMGGETQYF. CDR3 nucleotide sequence: TGTGCCAGCAGTAGCATCAACATGGGAGGTGAGACCCAGTACTTC.

This clonotype was recorded once. A much bigger clone sits one base away, suggesting this may be a read error. CDR3 sequence (DNA): TGCACCAGCAGCTTGGAGAATTACTCCTACGAGCAGTACTTC. It yields the protein CTSSLENYSYEQYF. This sequence joins TRBV5-1 and TRBJ2-7; D ambiguous. This CDR3 has 14 residues. From germline, CDR1 is SGHRS and CDR2 YFSETQ.

This clonotype was seen ten or more times. The chain combines TRBV5-6 with TRBJ1-5, with D uncertain. Germline V gene sequence: CDR1 SGHDT, CDR2 YYEEEE. CDR3 size: 15 residues. V lost 0 bases and J lost 4, with 11 bases in between. As DNA, the CDR3 is TGTGCCAGCAGCTTGGCCGTTGGACGGAATCAGCCCCAGCATTTT. Translation: CASSLAVGRNQPQHF.

This clonotype was recorded at least ten times. The V call is TRBV4-2, the J call TRBJ1-6; TRBD1 matches 7 bases. J was trimmed by 3 bases and V by 3 bases; bases with no gene match: 2. The CDR3 runs to 15 residues. The V gene's germline CDR1 is LGHNA and CDR2 YNFKEQ. The CDR3 is CASSQDRNYNSPLHF. Here the CDR3 DNA reads TGTGCCAGCAGCCAGGACAGGAACTATAATTCACCCCTCCACTTT.

The chain employs TRBV10-2 and TRBJ1-6, with TRBD1 matching 11 bases. Germline lookup yields CDR1 WSHSY and CDR2 SAAADI. Trimming cost V 6 bases and J 8 bases; bases outside gene matches: 6. The CDR3 runs to 15 residues. The CDR3 protein is CASSFSGQGDSPLHF. DNA of the CDR3: TGCGCCAGCAGCTTCTCGGGACAGGGGGATTCACCCCTCCACTTT.

There are many counts of this clonotype. The chain combines TRBV12-3 or TRBV12-4 with TRBJ1-5, with D perhaps matching TRBD1 (6 bases). V was clipped by 2 bases and J by 4 bases, with 24 bases between them. The CDR3 is 19 residues long. The CDR3 bases are TGTGCCAGCAGTTTATTCGGGTTCGTGAGACAGGAGAAAAATCAGCCCCAGCATTTT. It encodes CASSLFGFVRQEKNQPQHF.

This clonotype was found many times. The V call is TRBV4-2, the J call TRBJ2-5; D remains unclear. CDR3 length: 13 amino acids. Germline V lookup: CDR1 LGHNA, CDR2 YNFKEQ. V lost 0 bases and J lost 1, with 3 bases in between. The DNA for the CDR3 is TGTGCCAGCAGCCAAGATCCCCAAGAGACCCAGTACTTC. Encoded protein: CASSQDPQETQYF.

The chain uses TRBV7-8 and TRBJ2-5; the match to TRBD1 covers 11 bases. Trimming at V came to 5 bases and at J to 9 bases, leaving 11 bases not matched to a gene. This CDR3 spans 15 amino acids. Germline CDR1 and CDR2: SGHVS and FQNEAQ. CDR3 sequence (DNA): TGTGCCAGCAGCATATGGACAGGGGGCGATCAGCCCCAGTACTTC. This sequence encodes CASSIWTGGDQPQYF.